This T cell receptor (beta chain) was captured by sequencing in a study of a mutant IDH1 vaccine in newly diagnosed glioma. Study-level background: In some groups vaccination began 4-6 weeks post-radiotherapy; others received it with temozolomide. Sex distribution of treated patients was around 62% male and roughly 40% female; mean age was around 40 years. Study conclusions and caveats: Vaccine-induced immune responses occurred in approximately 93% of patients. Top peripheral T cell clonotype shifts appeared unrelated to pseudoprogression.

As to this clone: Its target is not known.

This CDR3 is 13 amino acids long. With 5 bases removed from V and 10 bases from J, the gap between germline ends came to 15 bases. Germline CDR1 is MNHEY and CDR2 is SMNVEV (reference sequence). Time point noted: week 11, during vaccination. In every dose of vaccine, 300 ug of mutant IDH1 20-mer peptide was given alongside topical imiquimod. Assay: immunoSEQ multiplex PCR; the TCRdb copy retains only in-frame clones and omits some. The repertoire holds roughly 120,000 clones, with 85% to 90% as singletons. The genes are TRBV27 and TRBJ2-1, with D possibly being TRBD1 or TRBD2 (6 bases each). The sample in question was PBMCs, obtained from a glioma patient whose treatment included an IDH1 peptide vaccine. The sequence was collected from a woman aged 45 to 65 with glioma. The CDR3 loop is CASSVDWGAEQFF. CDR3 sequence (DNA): TGTGCCAGCAGTGTGGACTGGGGGGCGGAGCAGTTCTTC.